A selection of T cell receptor beta chains follows, all from one sample in a study of T cell responses to AZD1222 COVID-19 vaccine. Clones were read by immunoSEQ multiplex PCR, and TCRdb kept only the in-frame ones, dropping some. The sample comprises some 200,000 clones, 90% to 95% of which are singletons, and roughly 3.5% rests with the top ten. The material sequenced was peripheral blood, taken 28 days after the second AZD1222 dose. These TCRs come from an adult who received the AZD1222 COVID-19 vaccine. Both conserved end residues are part of each CDR3. D genes are given only for firm matches. Size tells how often a clone was seen (once, few, many) or the class of an expanded clone, and some rows leave it out.

15,TRBJ2-1,TRBV12-1,NA,NA,CASYLAAGVYNEQFF,TGTGCCAGCTACCTAGCGGCGGGAGTCTACAATGAGCAGTTCTTC
17,TRBJ1-2,TRBV11-2,NA,NA,CASSPLSGRGSNYGYTF,TGTGCCAGCAGCCCCCTTTCGGGGAGAGGCTCTAACTATGGCTACACCTTC
17,TRBJ2-3,TRBV5-1,TRBD1,NA,CASSAEGTGGPTDTQYF,TGCGCCAGCAGCGCAGAAGGGACAGGGGGCCCTACAGATACGCAGTATTTT
14,TRBJ1-2,TRBV28,NA,NA,CASSSGADNYGYTF,TGTGCCAGCAGTTCCGGGGCGGATAACTATGGCTACACCTTC
14,TRBJ2-1,TRBV27,NA,NA,CASSLSVGGNEQFF,TGTGCCAGCAGTTTAAGCGTTGGGGGCAATGAGCAGTTCTTC
15,TRBJ2-1,TRBV3-1/TRBV3-2,TRBD2,NA,CASSQGLGEGDEQFF,TGTGCCAGCAGCCAGGGACTAGGGGAGGGGGATGAGCAGTTCTTC
14,TRBJ1-5,TRBV15,TRBD1,NA,CATSTGQGNQPQHF,TGTGCCACCAGCACGGGACAGGGGAATCAGCCCCAGCATTTT
13,TRBJ2-1,TRBV12-5,TRBD2,NA,CASGPSGRSEQFF,TGTGCTAGTGGTCCCTCCGGGAGGAGTGAGCAGTTCTTC
17,TRBJ2-7,TRBV27,NA,NA,CASSLSVVREGKAEQYF,TGTGCCAGCAGTTTATCGGTGGTCCGTGAGGGAAAAGCAGAGCAGTACTTC
13,TRBJ2-1,TRBV24-1,NA,NA,CATGGALYNEQFF,TGTGCCACCGGCGGCGCCCTCTACAATGAGCAGTTCTTC
16,TRBJ1-1,TRBV28,NA,NA,CASSLSLWGPNTEAFF,TGTGCCAGCAGTTTAAGTTTATGGGGTCCTAACACTGAAGCTTTCTTT
13,TRBJ2-2,TRBV7-9,NA,NA,CASSLFNTGELFF,TGTGCCAGCAGCTTATTTAACACCGGGGAGCTGTTTTTT
15,TRBJ1-2,TRBV5-4,NA,NA,CASTKGEIENYGYTF,TGTGCCAGCACAAAAGGGGAGATTGAGAACTATGGCTACACCTTC
15,TRBJ2-3,TRBV7-8,NA,NA,CASSLPPGLTDTQYF,TGTGCCAGCAGCTTGCCACCGGGACTCACAGATACGCAGTATTTT
15,TRBJ2-1,TRBV6-6,NA,NA,CASSYIEGGGNEQFF,TGTGCCAGCAGTTACATCGAAGGAGGCGGGAATGAGCAGTTCTTC
14,TRBJ1-2,TRBV19,TRBD1,once,CASRTTGLNYGYTF,TGTGCCAGCCGAACGACAGGGCTAAACTATGGCTACACCTTC
20,TRBJ2-3,TRBV29-1,TRBD2,NA,CSVEDLEREREFYFTDTQYF,TGCAGCGTTGAAGATCTGGAGCGGGAGCGGGAGTTTTACTTCACAGATACGCAGTATTTT
14,TRBJ1-5,TRBV19,TRBD1,NA,CASSMDRGRTPQHF,TGTGCCAGTAGTATGGACAGGGGGCGCACGCCCCAGCATTTT
15,TRBJ1-6,TRBV18,NA,NA,CASSPERDGNSPLHF,TGTGCCAGCTCACCCGAACGGGACGGCAATTCACCCCTCCACTTT
15,TRBJ1-2,TRBV28,NA,NA,CASSRGQTTTVRYTF,TGTGCCAGCAGCAGAGGCCAGACTACCACCGTTCGCTACACCTTC
15,TRBJ1-2,TRBV6-5,NA,NA,CASSLGGGPNYGYTF,TGTGCCAGCAGTCTAGGGGGAGGGCCCAACTATGGCTACACCTTC
16,TRBJ2-3,TRBV5-1,TRBD2,NA,CASSSSTSGIADTQYF,TGCGCCAGCAGCTCCTCGACTAGCGGCATCGCAGATACGCAGTATTTT
15,TRBJ1-2,TRBV10-3,NA,NA,CAISPFRDDFSGYTF,TGTGCCATCAGTCCTTTCCGGGACGACTTTTCTGGCTACACCTTC
14,TRBJ1-6,TRBV28,TRBD1,NA,CASRSDRLNSPLHF,TGTGCCAGCAGGTCGGACAGGCTGAATTCACCCCTCCACTTT
17,TRBJ1-5,TRBV27,TRBD1,NA,CASSSPRPGQGYQPQHF,TGTGCCAGCAGTTCCCCCCGGCCGGGACAGGGATATCAGCCCCAGCATTTT
11,TRBJ2-2,TRBV15,NA,once,CATNYNGELFF,TGTGCCACCAATTACAACGGGGAGCTGTTTTTT
14,TRBJ2-2,TRBV5-8,NA,NA,CASSVGPNTGELFF,TGTGCCAGCAGCGTGGGTCCCAACACCGGGGAGCTGTTTTTT
15,TRBJ1-1,TRBV7-2,NA,NA,CASSSELGTNTEAFF,TGTGCCAGCAGCTCCGAGCTCGGTACCAACACTGAAGCTTTCTTT
14,TRBJ2-7,TRBV30,NA,few,CAWSKLTKLYEQYF,TGTGCCTGGAGTAAGTTGACGAAGCTCTACGAGCAGTACTTC
16,TRBJ2-2,TRBV5-1,TRBD2,NA,CASSAPGLAGTGELFF,TGCGCCAGCAGCGCGCCGGGACTAGCGGGCACCGGGGAGCTGTTTTTT
14,TRBJ1-2,TRBV5-6,TRBD1,NA,CASSLNRGQHGYTF,TGTGCCAGCAGCTTGAACAGGGGGCAACATGGCTACACCTTC
14,TRBJ2-1,TRBV5-1,TRBD2,NA,CASSLGSGINEQFF,TGCGCCAGCAGCTTGGGTAGCGGGATTAATGAGCAGTTCTTC
19,TRBJ1-2,TRBV12-5,TRBD1,NA,CASGLVLGQGVQLRYGYTF,TGTGCTAGTGGTTTGGTACTGGGACAGGGGGTTCAATTGAGATATGGCTACACCTTC
14,TRBJ1-3,TRBV11-2,TRBD1,once,CASSGTGIGNTIYF,TGTGCCAGCAGCGGGACAGGGATCGGAAACACCATATATTTT
12,TRBJ1-2,TRBV4-1,NA,NA,CASSQGGVGYTF,TGCGCCAGCAGCCAAGGCGGGGTCGGCTACACCTTC
19,TRBJ2-3,TRBV5-4,TRBD2,NA,CASSPPGLAGAGATDTQYF,TGTGCCAGCAGCCCCCCGGGACTAGCGGGAGCGGGTGCCACAGATACGCAGTATTTT
15,TRBJ1-2,TRBV6-5,NA,once,CASSYRGRANYGYTF,TGTGCCAGCAGTTACCGCGGGAGAGCTAACTATGGCTACACCTTC
13,TRBJ2-7,TRBV3-1/TRBV3-2,NA,NA,CASSQDIQNEQYF,TGTGCCAGCAGCCAAGATATACAAAACGAGCAGTACTTC
17,TRBJ1-4,TRBV6-6,TRBD1,NA,CASRRSPGQGASEKLFF,TGTGCCAGCAGGCGATCCCCGGGACAGGGGGCCAGTGAAAAACTGTTTTTT
18,TRBJ2-1,TRBV5-4,TRBD2,NA,CASNPGTSGSRGYNEQFF,TGTGCCAGCAACCCTGGGACTAGCGGGAGTAGGGGGTACAATGAGCAGTTCTTC
14,TRBJ1-2,TRBV7-2,TRBD1,NA,CASSLVGGAYGYTF,TGTGCCAGCAGCTTAGTAGGGGGCGCCTATGGCTACACCTTC
18,TRBJ1-4,TRBV3-1/TRBV3-2,NA,NA,CASSQRPSPGRAVEKLFF,TGTGCCAGCAGCCAACGCCCCTCCCCGGGCAGGGCTGTAGAAAAACTGTTTTTT
15,TRBJ1-1,TRBV19,NA,NA,CASRPGLGTPPWAFF,TGTGCCAGTAGACCTGGATTGGGGACACCGCCATGGGCTTTCTTT
14,TRBJ1-4,TRBV24-1,TRBD1,NA,CATRTGTGFEKLFF,TGTGCCACCAGGACCGGGACAGGCTTTGAAAAACTGTTTTTT
13,TRBJ2-7,TRBV2,NA,few,CASGGPFSYEQYF,TGTGCCAGCGGGGGGCCATTTTCCTACGAGCAGTACTTC
14,TRBJ2-3,TRBV28,NA,NA,CASLRVTGTDTQYF,TGTGCCAGCCTCAGGGTCACGGGCACAGATACGCAGTATTTT
15,TRBJ2-5,TRBV11-1,NA,once,CASSLGGSRQETQYF,TGTGCCAGCAGCTTAGGTGGCAGTAGACAAGAGACCCAGTACTTC
14,TRBJ2-7,TRBV6-5,TRBD1,NA,CASEHRGRRNEQYF,TGTGCCAGCGAACACAGGGGGCGTCGGAACGAGCAGTACTTC
17,TRBJ2-5,TRBV11-3,NA,NA,CASSSRGWAGHQETQYF,TGTGCCAGCAGCTCCCGAGGGTGGGCGGGCCACCAAGAGACCCAGTACTTC
14,TRBJ2-5,TRBV14,NA,NA,CASSQGRYQETQYF,TGTGCCAGCAGCCAAGGACGGTACCAAGAGACCCAGTACTTC
12,TRBJ1-2,TRBV15,NA,NA,CATSRGGVGYTF,TGTGCCACCAGCAGAGGCGGGGTTGGCTACACCTTC